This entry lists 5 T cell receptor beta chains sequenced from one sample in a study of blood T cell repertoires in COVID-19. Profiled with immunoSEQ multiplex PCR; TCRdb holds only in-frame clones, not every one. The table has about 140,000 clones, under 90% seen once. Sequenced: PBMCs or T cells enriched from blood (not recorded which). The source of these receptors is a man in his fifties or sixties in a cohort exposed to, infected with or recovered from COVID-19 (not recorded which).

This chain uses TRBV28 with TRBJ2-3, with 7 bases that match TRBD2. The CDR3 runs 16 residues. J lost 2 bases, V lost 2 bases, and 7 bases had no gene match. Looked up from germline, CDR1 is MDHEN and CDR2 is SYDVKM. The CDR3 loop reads CASSLSSGGDTDTQYF. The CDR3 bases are TGTGCCAGCAGTTTAAGCTCGGGAGGAGACACAGATACGCAGTATTTT.

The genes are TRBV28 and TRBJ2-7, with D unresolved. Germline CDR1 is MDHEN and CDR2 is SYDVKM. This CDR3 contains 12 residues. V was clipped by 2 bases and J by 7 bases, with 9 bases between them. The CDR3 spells CASSLGGFEQYF. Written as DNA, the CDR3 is TGTGCCAGCAGTTTAGGTGGCTTTGAGCAGTACTTC.

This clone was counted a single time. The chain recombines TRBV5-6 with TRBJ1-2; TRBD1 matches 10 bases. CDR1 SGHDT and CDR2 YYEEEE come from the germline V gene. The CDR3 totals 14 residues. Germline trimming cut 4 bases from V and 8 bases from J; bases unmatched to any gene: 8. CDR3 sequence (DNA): TGTGCCAGCAGCGGGGGACAGGGGAGGAACGGCTACACCTTC. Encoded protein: CASSGGQGRNGYTF.

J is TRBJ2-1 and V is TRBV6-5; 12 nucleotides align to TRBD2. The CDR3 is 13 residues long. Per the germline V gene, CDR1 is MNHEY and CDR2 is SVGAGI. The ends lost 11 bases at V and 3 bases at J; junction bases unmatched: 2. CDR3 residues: CAGGLAGYNEQFF. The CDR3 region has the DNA TGTGCCGGGGGACTAGCGGGCTACAATGAGCAGTTCTTC.

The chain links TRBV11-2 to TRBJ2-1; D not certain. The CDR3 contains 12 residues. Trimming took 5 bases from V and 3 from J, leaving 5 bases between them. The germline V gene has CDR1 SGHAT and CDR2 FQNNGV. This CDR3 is CASSGVYNEQFF. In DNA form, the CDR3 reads TGTGCCAGCAGCGGAGTCTACAATGAGCAGTTCTTC.